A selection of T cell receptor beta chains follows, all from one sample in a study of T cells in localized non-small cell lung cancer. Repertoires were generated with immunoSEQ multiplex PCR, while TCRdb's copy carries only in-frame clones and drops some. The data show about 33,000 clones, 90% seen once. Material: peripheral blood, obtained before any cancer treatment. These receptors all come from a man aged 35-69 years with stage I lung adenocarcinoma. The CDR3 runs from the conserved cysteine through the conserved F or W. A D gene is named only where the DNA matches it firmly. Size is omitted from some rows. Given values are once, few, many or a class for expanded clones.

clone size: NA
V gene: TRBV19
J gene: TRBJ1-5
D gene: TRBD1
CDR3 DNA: TGTGCCAGTATCCGGGAGGGGGCAGGTCAGCCCCAGCATTTT
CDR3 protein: CASIREGAGQPQHF

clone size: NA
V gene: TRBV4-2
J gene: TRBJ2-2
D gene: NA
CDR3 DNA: TGTGCCAGCAGCCACGGGCGCGGCCCGATTTACACCGGGGAGCTGTTTTTT
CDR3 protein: CASSHGRGPIYTGELFF

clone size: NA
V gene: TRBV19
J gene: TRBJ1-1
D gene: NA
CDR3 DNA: TGTGCCAGTAGTAGCCTAAGTGGAGCTTTCTTT
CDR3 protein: CASSSLSGAFF

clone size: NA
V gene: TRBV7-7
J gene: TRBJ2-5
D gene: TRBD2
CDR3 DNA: TGTGCTAGCAGCTTAGATCGGGGGGGAAAAGAGACCCAGTACTTC
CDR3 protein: CASSLDRGGKETQYF

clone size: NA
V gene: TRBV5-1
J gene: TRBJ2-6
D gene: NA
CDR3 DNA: TGCGCCAGCAGCTTGCCAGCGAGTCCGGGGGCCAACGTCCTGACTTTC
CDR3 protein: CASSLPASPGANVLTF

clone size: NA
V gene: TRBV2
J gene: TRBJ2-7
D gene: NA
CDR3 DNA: TGTGCCAGCAGTGAAGGTGCTTTCTACGAGCAGTACTTC
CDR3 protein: CASSEGAFYEQYF

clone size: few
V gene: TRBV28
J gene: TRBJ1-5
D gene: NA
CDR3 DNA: TGTGCCACCCGGGGGGGCTCACAGCCCCAGCATTTT
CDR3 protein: CATRGGSQPQHF

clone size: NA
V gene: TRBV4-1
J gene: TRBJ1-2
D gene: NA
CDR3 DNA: TGCGCCAGCAGCTCCATAATGTGGGGCTATGGCTACACCTTC
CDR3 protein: CASSSIMWGYGYTF

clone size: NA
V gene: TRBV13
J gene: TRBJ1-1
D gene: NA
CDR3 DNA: TGTGCCAGCAGCTTACAGGGTCACACTGAAGCTTTCTTT
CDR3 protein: CASSLQGHTEAFF

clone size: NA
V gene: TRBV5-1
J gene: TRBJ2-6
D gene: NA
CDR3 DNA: TGCGCCAGCAGCTTGGAGGTGAGCCTCTCTTCTGGGGCCAACGTCCTGACTTTC
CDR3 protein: CASSLEVSLSSGANVLTF

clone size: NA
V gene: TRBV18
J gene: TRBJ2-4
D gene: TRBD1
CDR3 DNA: TGTGCCAGCTCACCTTCAGGGGGCACCTTTGCCAAAAACATTCAGTACTTC
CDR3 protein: CASSPSGGTFAKNIQYF

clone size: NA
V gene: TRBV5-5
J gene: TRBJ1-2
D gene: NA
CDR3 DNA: TGTGCCAGCAGCTTGGGGGGTGGTAACTATGGCTACACCTTC
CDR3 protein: CASSLGGGNYGYTF

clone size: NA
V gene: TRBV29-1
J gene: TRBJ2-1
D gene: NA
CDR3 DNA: TGCAGCGTTGGTCGGGGTGTGGATGAGCAGTTCTTC
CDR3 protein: CSVGRGVDEQFF

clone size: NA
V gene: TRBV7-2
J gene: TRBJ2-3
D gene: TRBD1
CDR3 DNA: TGTGCCAGCAGCCTTAATCAGGGGGCGGGAGATACGCAGTATTTT
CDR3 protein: CASSLNQGAGDTQYF

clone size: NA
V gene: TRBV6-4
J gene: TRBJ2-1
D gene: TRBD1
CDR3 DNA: TGTGCCAGCAGCCCGGGACAGGGGACATACAATGAGCAGTTCTTC
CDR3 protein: CASSPGQGTYNEQFF

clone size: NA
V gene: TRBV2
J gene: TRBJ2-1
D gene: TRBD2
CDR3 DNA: TGTGCCAGCAGGGGTGTAGCGGGGGGGCCTAATGAGCAGTTCTTC
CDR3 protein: CASRGVAGGPNEQFF

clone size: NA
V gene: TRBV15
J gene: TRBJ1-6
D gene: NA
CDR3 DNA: TGTGCCACCAGCGGGGACACAGGGTATAATTCACCCCTCCACTTT
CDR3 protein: CATSGDTGYNSPLHF

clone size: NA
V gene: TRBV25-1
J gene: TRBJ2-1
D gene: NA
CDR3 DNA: TGTGCCAGCAGTGAAGACCGGACAGACAATGAGCAGTTCTTC
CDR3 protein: CASSEDRTDNEQFF

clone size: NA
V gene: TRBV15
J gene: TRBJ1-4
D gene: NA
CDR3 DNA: TGTGCCACCAGCCCCATTATCAGACATAATGAAAATGAAAAACTGTTTTTT
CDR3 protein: CATSPIIRHNENEKLFF

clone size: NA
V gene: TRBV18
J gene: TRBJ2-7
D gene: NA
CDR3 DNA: TGTGCCAGCTCACCAGCTGTTGGACAGCTCTACGAGCAGTACTTC
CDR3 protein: CASSPAVGQLYEQYF

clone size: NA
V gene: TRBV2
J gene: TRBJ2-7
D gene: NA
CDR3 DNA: TGTGCCAGCAAGACGGGGGCCCAGGGAGAGAACTTC
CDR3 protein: CASKTGAQGENF

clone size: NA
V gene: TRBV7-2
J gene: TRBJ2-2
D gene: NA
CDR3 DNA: TGTGCCAGCAGCTCCTTCCGGGTCGCCGGGGAGCTGTTTTTT
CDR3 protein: CASSSFRVAGELFF

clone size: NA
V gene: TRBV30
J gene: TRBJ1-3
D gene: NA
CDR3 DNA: TGTGCCTGGAGTGTACCCGAGGCCGGGAACACCATATATTTT
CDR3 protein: CAWSVPEAGNTIYF

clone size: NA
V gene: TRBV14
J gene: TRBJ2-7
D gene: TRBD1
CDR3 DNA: TGTGCCAGCAGCCCTCAAGCGGGACAGGGTTACGAGCAGTACTTC
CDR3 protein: CASSPQAGQGYEQYF

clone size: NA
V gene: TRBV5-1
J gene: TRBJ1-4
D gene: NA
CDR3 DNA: TGCGCCAGCAGCCCCCGGGGCAGAAAACCATGGGGTGAAAAACTGTTTTTT
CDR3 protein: CASSPRGRKPWGEKLFF

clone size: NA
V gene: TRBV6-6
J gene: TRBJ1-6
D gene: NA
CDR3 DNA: TGTGCCAGCATTCTACGGGACCCCCCACTAGGATCACCCCTCCACTTT
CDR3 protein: CASILRDPPLGSPLHF